Described below is a single TCR beta chain sequence and its context. Antigen: not known. Primers for the PCR totalled 60 Vbeta and 13 Jbeta. The assay was immunoSEQ multiplex PCR, and TCRdb's table has in-frame clones only and misses some. Found here are some 120,000 clones, roughly 86% of them singletons; the top ten hold 1.8%. The CDR3 runs 16 residues. The J segment lost 4 bases and the V segment lost 4 bases, leaving 6 bases of the junction unmatched. These data belong to a study of cytomegalovirus exposure and HLA in healthy donors. Study information: Sequencing of about 179 million T cells in an earlier analysis found 95 million to 120 million unique TCR beta sequences. Clustering assigned 81% of the roughly 420 genotyped donors to the Caucasian-associated ancestry cluster. Study-wide findings and caveats: Analyses of presence and absence presupposed an approximately uniform sequencing depth across donors. Only CMV serostatus was available as immune exposure information.

This clonotype was obtained from a man aged 18 to 35 in good health and CMV-seronegative. This sequence joins TRBV5-3 and TRBJ2-2; 11 bases fit TRBD1. TRBV5-3 is labeled an ORF, and its function is uncertain. The sample taken for sequencing was PBMCs. This CDR3 is CARSIPGTGGTGELFF. The CDR3 bases are TGTGCCAGAAGCATACCCGGGACAGGGGGCACCGGGGAGCTGTTTTTT.